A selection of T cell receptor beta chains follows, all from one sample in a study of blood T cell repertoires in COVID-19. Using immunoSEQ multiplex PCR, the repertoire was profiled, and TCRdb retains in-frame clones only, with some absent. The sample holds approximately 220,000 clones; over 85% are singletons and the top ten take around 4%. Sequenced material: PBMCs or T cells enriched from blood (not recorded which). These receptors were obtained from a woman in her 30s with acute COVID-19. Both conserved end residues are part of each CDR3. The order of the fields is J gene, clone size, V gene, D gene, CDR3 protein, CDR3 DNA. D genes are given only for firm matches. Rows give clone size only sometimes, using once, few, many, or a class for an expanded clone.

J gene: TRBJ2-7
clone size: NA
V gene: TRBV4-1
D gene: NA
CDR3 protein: CASSSSELSSYEQYF
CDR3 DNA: TGCGCCAGCAGCTCATCGGAGTTGAGCTCCTACGAGCAGTACTTC

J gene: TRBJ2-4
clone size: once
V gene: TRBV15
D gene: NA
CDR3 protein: CATSRGEGGYIQYF
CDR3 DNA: TGTGCCACCAGCAGAGGTGAAGGGGGTTACATTCAGTACTTC

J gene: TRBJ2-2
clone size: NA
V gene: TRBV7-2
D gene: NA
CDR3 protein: CASSLGGGQGGELFF
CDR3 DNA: TGTGCTAGCAGCTTAGGAGGGGGCCAGGGCGGGGAGCTGTTTTTT

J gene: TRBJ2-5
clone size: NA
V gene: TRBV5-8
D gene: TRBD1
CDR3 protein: CASSQGTGPIYQETQYF
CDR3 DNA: TGTGCCAGCAGCCAAGGGACAGGGCCGATTTACCAAGAGACCCAGTACTTC

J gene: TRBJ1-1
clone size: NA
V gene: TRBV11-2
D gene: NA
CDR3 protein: CASSHRTANTEAFF
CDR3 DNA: TGTGCCAGCAGCCACCGGACAGCGAACACTGAAGCTTTCTTT

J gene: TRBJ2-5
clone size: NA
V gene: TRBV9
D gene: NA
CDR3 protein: CASSAGGSGAVGTQYF
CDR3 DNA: TGTGCCAGCAGCGCCGGGGGGTCAGGGGCAGTCGGGACCCAGTACTTC

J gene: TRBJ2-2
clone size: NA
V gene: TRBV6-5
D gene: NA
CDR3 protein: CASSYSIASPELFF
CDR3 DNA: TGTGCCAGCAGTTACTCGATTGCGTCACCGGAGCTGTTTTTT

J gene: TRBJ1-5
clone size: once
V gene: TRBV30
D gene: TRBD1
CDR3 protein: CAWSGQGVYQPQHF
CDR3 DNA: TGTGCCTGGAGTGGACAGGGGGTCTATCAGCCCCAGCATTTT

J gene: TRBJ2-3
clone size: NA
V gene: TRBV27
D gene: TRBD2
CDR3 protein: CASRQLAGGVDTQYF
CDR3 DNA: TGTGCCAGCAGGCAACTAGCGGGGGGAGTAGATACGCAGTATTTT

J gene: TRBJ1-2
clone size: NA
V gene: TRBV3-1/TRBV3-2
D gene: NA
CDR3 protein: CASSSRGFGHGYTF
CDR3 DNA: TGTGCCAGCAGCTCTCGGGGATTTGGCCATGGCTACACCTTC

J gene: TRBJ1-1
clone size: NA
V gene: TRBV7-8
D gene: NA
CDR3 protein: CASTLWANTEAFF
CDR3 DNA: TGTGCCAGCACCCTTTGGGCTAACACTGAAGCTTTCTTT

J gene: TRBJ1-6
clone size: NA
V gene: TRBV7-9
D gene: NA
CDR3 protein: CASSLVQGNSPLHF
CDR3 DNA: TGTGCCAGCAGCTTAGTCCAGGGAAATTCACCCCTCCACTTT

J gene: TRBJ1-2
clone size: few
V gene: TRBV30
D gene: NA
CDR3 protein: CAWRHRDSNYGYTF
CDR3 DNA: TGTGCCTGGAGGCACAGGGATTCTAACTATGGCTACACCTTC

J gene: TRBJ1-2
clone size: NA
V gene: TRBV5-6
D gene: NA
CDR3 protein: CASSLTVDGYTF
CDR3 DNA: TGTGCCAGCAGCCTGACAGTGGATGGCTACACCTTC

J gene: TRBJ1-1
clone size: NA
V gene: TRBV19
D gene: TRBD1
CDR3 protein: CASGAGGRGTEAFF
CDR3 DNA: TGTGCCAGTGGAGCAGGGGGTCGGGGCACTGAAGCTTTCTTT

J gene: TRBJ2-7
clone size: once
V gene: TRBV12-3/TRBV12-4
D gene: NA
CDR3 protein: CASSLVRQNEQYF
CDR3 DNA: TGTGCCAGCAGTTTAGTACGCCAGAACGAGCAGTACTTC

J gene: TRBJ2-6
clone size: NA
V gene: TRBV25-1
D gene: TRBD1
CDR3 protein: CASSPTGGGSGANVLTF
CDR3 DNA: TGTGCCAGCAGCCCGACAGGGGGCGGTTCTGGGGCCAACGTCCTGACTTTC

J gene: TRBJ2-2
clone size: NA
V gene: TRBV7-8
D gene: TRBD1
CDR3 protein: CASSPRQGGTGELFF
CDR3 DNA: TGTGCCAGCAGCCCCCGACAGGGTGGCACCGGGGAGCTGTTTTTT

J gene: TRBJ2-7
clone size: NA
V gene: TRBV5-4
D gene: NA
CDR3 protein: CASSLARGIPYEQYF
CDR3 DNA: TGTGCCAGCAGCTTGGCCCGAGGGATCCCCTACGAGCAGTACTTC

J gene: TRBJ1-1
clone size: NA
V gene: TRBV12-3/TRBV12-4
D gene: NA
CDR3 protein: CASSWTEGTEAFF
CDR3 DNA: TGTGCCAGCAGCTGGACAGAGGGGACTGAAGCTTTCTTT

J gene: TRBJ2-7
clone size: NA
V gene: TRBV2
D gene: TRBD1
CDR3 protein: CASRGWGQGVFYEQYF
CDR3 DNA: TGTGCCAGCAGGGGATGGGGACAGGGGGTATTCTACGAGCAGTACTTC

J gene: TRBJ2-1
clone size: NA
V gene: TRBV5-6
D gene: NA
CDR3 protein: CASSYGLGGSSYNEQFF
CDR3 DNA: TGTGCCAGCAGCTACGGGTTAGGCGGAAGCTCCTACAATGAGCAGTTCTTC

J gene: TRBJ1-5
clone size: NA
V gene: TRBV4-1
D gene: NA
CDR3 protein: CASSQDADSYSNQPQHF
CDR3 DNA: TGCGCCAGCAGCCAAGATGCTGACAGCTATAGCAATCAGCCCCAGCATTTT

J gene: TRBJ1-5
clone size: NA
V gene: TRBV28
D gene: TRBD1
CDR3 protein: CASSRSTGADQPQHF
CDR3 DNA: TGTGCCAGCAGTCGAAGTACAGGGGCTGATCAGCCCCAGCATTTT

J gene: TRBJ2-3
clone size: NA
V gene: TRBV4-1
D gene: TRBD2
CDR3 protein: CASSPQTSGGDTDTQYF
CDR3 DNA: TGCGCCAGCAGCCCCCAGACTAGCGGGGGGGACACAGATACGCAGTATTTT

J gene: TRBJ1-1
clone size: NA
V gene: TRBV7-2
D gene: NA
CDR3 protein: CASSLLPENTEAFF
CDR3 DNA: TGTGCCAGCAGCTTATTGCCAGAGAACACTGAAGCTTTCTTT

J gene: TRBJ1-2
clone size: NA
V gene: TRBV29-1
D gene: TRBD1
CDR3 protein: CSVEFGQVASYTF
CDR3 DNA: TGCAGCGTTGAATTCGGACAGGTCGCGAGCTACACCTTC

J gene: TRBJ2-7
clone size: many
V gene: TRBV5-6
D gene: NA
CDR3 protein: CASSFDTGEQYF
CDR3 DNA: TGTGCCAGCAGCTTCGACACAGGCGAGCAGTACTTC

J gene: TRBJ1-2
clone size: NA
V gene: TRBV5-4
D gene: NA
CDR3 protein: CASSPPTGRGTGYTF
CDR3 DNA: TGTGCCAGCAGCCCCCCCACGGGCAGGGGAACTGGCTACACCTTC

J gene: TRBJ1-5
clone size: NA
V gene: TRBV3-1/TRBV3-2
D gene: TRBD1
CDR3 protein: CASSQGESGQGGRQPQHF
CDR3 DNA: TGTGCCAGCAGCCAAGGAGAAAGCGGACAGGGAGGTAGGCAGCCCCAGCATTTT